What follows are 32 T cell receptor beta chains derived from one specimen sequenced in a study of beta chain features in type 1 diabetes. Sequenced material consisted of expressed TCRB transcripts (all of the isolated RNA was reverse transcribed). Here immunoSEQ multiplex PCR was the method, and the copy in TCRdb shows in-frame clones only, minus some. The sample records around 320,000 clones, approximately 15% being singletons. Sequencing input: central memory CD4+ T cells from blood. The receptors here all came from a man aged 30-40 years in good health.

The chain has TRBV4-3 and TRBJ1-6; 8 nucleotides align to TRBD1. Germline assignment: CDR1 LGHNA and CDR2 YSLEER. The V gene end was trimmed by 1 base and the J gene end by 7 bases; junction bases not matched to a gene: 0. The CDR3 is 14 residues long. This CDR3 reads CASSQAGGNSPLHF. In DNA, the CDR3 is TGCGCCAGCAGCCAAGCAGGGGGCAATTCACCCCTCCACTTT.

The rearrangement links TRBV7-9 to TRBJ2-1, with D uncertain. The CDR3 totals 11 residues. Germline loops: CDR1 SEHNR, CDR2 FQNEAQ (reference sequence). Trimming took off 5 bases at V and 10 bases at J, with 9 bases between the two ends. The CDR3 here is CASSTNLEQFF. The CDR3, as DNA: TGTGCCAGCAGCACCAACTTGGAGCAGTTCTTC. The full variable domain, its missing parts supplied by reference TRBV7-9 and TRBJ2-1, is DTGVSQNPRHKITKRGQNVTFRCDPISEHNRLYWYRQTLGQGPEFLTYFQNEAQLEKSRLLSDRFSAERPKGSFSTLEIQRTEQGDSAMYLCASSTNLEQFFGPGTRLTVL.

The V call is TRBV2, the J call TRBJ2-5; TRBD1 might be the D (6 bases). CDR1 SNHLY and CDR2 FYNNEI come from the germline V gene. V was trimmed by 5 bases and J by 2 bases, leaving 9 bases between them. The CDR3 sequence is 13 residues long. CDR3 protein: CASSWTEQETQYF. CDR3 coding DNA: TGTGCCAGCAGTTGGACAGAGCAAGAGACCCAGTACTTC.

This clone was seen only a few times. V is TRBV19 and J is TRBJ1-5; TRBD1 matches at 7 bases. Germline-derived CDR1 and CDR2 are LNHDA and SQIVND (reference sequence). The V and J ends lost 5 bases and 6 bases, in that order; junction bases with no gene match: 4. The CDR3 totals 13 residues. CDR3 DNA sequence: TGTGCCAGTAGTGAGACAGGGAGTCAGCCCCAGCATTTT. This sequence encodes CASSETGSQPQHF.

This clone was seen a few times. The gene calls are TRBV5-4 and TRBJ2-7; D gene ambiguous. Trimming removed 0 bases at V and 6 bases at J, with 13 bases between. The CDR3 sequence is 14 residues long. CDR1 is SGHNT and CDR2 is YYREEE in the germline V gene (reference sequence). The CDR3 sequence is CASSLAGRGLEQYF. CDR3 nucleotides: TGTGCCAGCAGCTTGGCCGGGCGTGGGCTCGAGCAGTACTTC. Drawing the rest from reference TRBV5-4 and TRBJ2-7, the complete variable domain is ETGVTQSPTHLIKTRGQQVTLRCSSQSGHNTVSWYQQALGQGPQFIFQYYREEENGRGNFPPRFSGLQFPNYSSELNVNALELDDSALYLCASSLAGRGLEQYFGPGTRLTVT.

The rearrangement joins TRBV7-9 to TRBJ2-1; 7 bases align to TRBD2. The CDR3 has 15 residues. Unmatched junction bases numbered 4, after V lost 5 bases and J lost 0 bases. Germline CDR1 SEHNR, CDR2 FQNEAQ (reference sequence). CDR3 sequence: CASSPAGNSYNEQFF. CDR3 DNA: TGTGCCAGCAGCCCAGCGGGGAACTCCTACAATGAGCAGTTCTTC. The variable domain in full, with the rest retrieved from reference TRBV7-9 and TRBJ2-1, is DTGVSQNPRHKITKRGQNVTFRCDPISEHNRLYWYRQTLGQGPEFLTYFQNEAQLEKSRLLSDRFSAERPKGSFSTLEIQRTEQGDSAMYLCASSPAGNSYNEQFFGPGTRLTVL.

The rearrangement uses TRBV11-2 and TRBJ2-1; no clear D gene. CDR1 is SGHAT and CDR2 is FQNNGV in the germline V gene. The CDR3 contains 14 residues. V gave up 1 base and J gave up 8 bases, with 12 bases separating them. The CDR3 loop reads CASSLGARIDEQFF. DNA of the CDR3: TGTGCCAGCAGCTTAGGAGCCCGGATCGATGAGCAGTTCTTC.

The gene calls are TRBV19 and TRBJ1-5; 7 positions agree with TRBD1. Germline CDR1 reads LNHDA; CDR2 reads SQIVND (reference sequence). The V and J ends lost 6 bases and 4 bases, in that order; junction bases with no gene match: 12. This CDR3 comprises 16 residues. CDR3: CASSGGRQGANQPQHF. As DNA, the CDR3 is TGTGCCAGTAGCGGAGGCAGACAGGGTGCGAATCAGCCCCAGCATTTT.

The rearrangement links TRBV5-6 to TRBJ2-1, with D unresolved. CDR1 SGHDT and CDR2 YYEEEE come from the germline V gene. Between the trimmed V and J ends, which lost 0 bases and 7 bases, there was a span of 17 bases. The CDR3 loop spans 16 amino acids. DNA of the CDR3: TGTGCCAGCAGCTTGGCCGGGTTCTCGGATGGGAATGAGCAGTTCTTC. Amino acids: CASSLAGFSDGNEQFF.

This clone turned up a few times. V is TRBV5-4 and J is TRBJ1-1; D uncertain. CDR1 is SGHNT, CDR2 YYREEE, per germline (reference sequence). The CDR3 has 13 amino acids. V was shortened by 4 bases and J by 0 bases, with 7 bases between the two germline ends. The CDR3 loop reads CASSLYMNTEAFF. The CDR3 DNA sequence: TGTGCCAGCAGCCTATACATGAACACTGAAGCTTTCTTT.

Ten or more counts support this clone. V is TRBV5-4 and J is TRBJ2-3, with 8 bases lining up with TRBD2. CDR1 SGHNT and CDR2 YYREEE come from the germline V gene (reference sequence). Trimming took 3 bases from V and 9 from J; bases not matched to a gene: 9. The CDR3 covers 14 residues. CDR3 amino acids: CASSWARSGGTQYF. The CDR3 DNA follows: TGTGCCAGCAGCTGGGCTCGGAGCGGGGGCACGCAGTATTTT.

This clone occurred once. This chain connects TRBV7-8 to TRBJ2-2, with D uncertain. The germline gives CDR1 SGHVS, CDR2 FQNEAQ. V lost 1 base and J lost 5, with 14 bases in between. The CDR3 extends over 16 amino acids. The CDR3 protein is CASSLETPRRTGELFF. CDR3 bases: TGTGCCAGCAGCTTAGAGACCCCGCGGCGGACCGGGGAGCTGTTTTTT.

The chain employs TRBV18 and TRBJ2-7; D is possibly TRBD2 (5 bases). Trimming took off 2 bases at V and 4 bases at J, with 9 bases between the two ends. The CDR3 is 13 amino acids. Germline loops: CDR1 KGHSH, CDR2 LQKENI. The CDR3 coding sequence is TGTGCCAGCTCACCAGTCGGGGAGTACGAGCAGTACGTC. Translated: CASSPVGEYEQYV.

This clone was counted at least ten times. The rearrangement links TRBV15 to TRBJ2-3; a weak D match, TRBD1 (7 bases). The CDR3 length is 15 residues. The germline gives CDR1 LNHNV, CDR2 YYDKDF (reference sequence). The V end was cut by 0 bases, the J end by 8 bases, with 15 bases between. The CDR3 protein is CATSRDHRQGGTQYF. In DNA form, the CDR3 reads TGTGCCACCAGCAGAGACCATAGACAGGGAGGTACGCAGTATTTT.

J is TRBJ1-1 and V is TRBV6-6; D is possibly TRBD1 (6 bases). The CDR3 length is 15 residues. V lost 5 bases and J 1 base, leaving 14 bases between the germline ends. Germline V gene data show CDR1 as MNHNY and CDR2 as SVGAGI (reference sequence). The CDR3 region has the DNA TGTGCCAGCAGTCCACCGACAGGAGGGAACACTGAAGCTTTCTTT. Its translation is CASSPPTGGNTEAFF.

This clone was recorded at least ten times. This chain connects TRBV5-6 to TRBJ1-1; D is unresolved. Trimming took 4 bases from V and 4 from J, leaving 11 bases between them. This CDR3 is built from 13 residues. Germline CDR1 SGHDT, CDR2 YYEEEE. CDR3 in amino acids: CASSTDVGTEAFF. CDR3 nucleotide sequence: TGTGCCAGCAGCACAGACGTCGGCACTGAAGCTTTCTTT.

This clone was seen only a few times. V is TRBV4-1 and J is TRBJ1-5; the match to TRBD1 covers 7 bases. CDR3 length equals 15 residues. After removal of 0 bases from V and 5 bases from J, the junction contained 4 bases not matched to a gene. The germline gives CDR1 MGHRA, CDR2 YSYEKL. CDR3 residues: CASSQDSQGDQPQHF. The CDR3 DNA sequence: TGCGCCAGCAGCCAAGATTCTCAGGGGGATCAGCCCCAGCATTTT.

This chain joins TRBV7-2 and TRBJ2-1, with no clear D. The length of the CDR3 is 10 residues. With 7 bases removed from V and 9 bases from J, the gap between germline ends came to 7 bases. The germline V gene encodes CDR1 SGHTA and CDR2 FQGNSA. The CDR3 sequence is CASNDGEQFF. The CDR3 nucleotides are TGTGCCAGCAACGACGGTGAGCAGTTCTTC. Full variable domain (missing parts from reference TRBV7-2 and TRBJ2-1): GAGVSQSPSNKVTEKGKDVELRCDPISGHTALYWYRQSLGQGLEFLIYFQGNSAPDKSGLPSDRFSAERTGGSVSTLTIQRTQQEDSAVYLCASNDGEQFFGPGTRLTVL.

This clone turned up a few times. V and J are TRBV11-3 and TRBJ2-5, with TRBD2 as a possible D gene (6 bases). V was clipped by 2 bases and J by 1 base, with 11 bases between them. The germline V gene encodes CDR1 SGHNT and CDR2 YENEEA. The CDR3 has 15 amino acids. The CDR3: CASSLMAGSQETQYF. In DNA form, the CDR3 reads TGTGCCAGCAGCTTAATGGCGGGAAGCCAAGAGACCCAGTACTTC.

The sample holds many counts of this clone. The genes are TRBV14 and TRBJ2-1; 8 nucleotides align to TRBD2. Germline V gene data show CDR1 as SGHDN and CDR2 as FVKESK. Unmatched junction bases numbered 9, after V lost 4 bases and J lost 13 bases. The CDR3 totals 13 residues. CDR3 in amino acids: CASSLSTGTRQFF. CDR3 DNA: TGTGCCAGCAGCCTCTCCACCGGGACTAGACAGTTCTTC.

The chain employs TRBV7-2 and TRBJ2-7; possibly TRBD1 for D (8 bases). The V end was cut by 4 bases, the J end by 2 bases, with 12 bases between. The CDR3 totals 14 residues. Germline V gives CDR1 SGHTA, CDR2 FQGNSA. The CDR3 loop reads CASSSQGGTYEQYF. In nucleotides, the CDR3 is TGTGCCAGCAGCTCACAGGGGGGGACCTACGAGCAGTACTTC.

This clone was seen at least ten times. The chain recombines TRBV23-1 with TRBJ2-7; no firm D call. TRBV23-1 is placed among ORFs of uncertain function. Trimming removed 10 bases at V and 0 bases at J, with 10 bases between. The CDR3 covers 12 residues. CDR3 amino acids: CATELNSYEQYF. The CDR3 DNA sequence: TGCGCCACCGAACTCAACTCCTACGAGCAGTACTTC.

The CDR3 nucleotides read TGTGCCAGCAGTTACTCCTTCGGGCAAGAGACCCAGTACTTC. This translates into CASSYSFGQETQYF. J is TRBJ2-5 and V is TRBV6-6; D is ambiguous. The germline gives CDR1 MNHNY, CDR2 SVGAGI (reference sequence). The ends were cut back, 0 bases at V and 2 bases at J, with 7 bases in the middle. The CDR3 spans 14 residues.

The chain links TRBV7-2 to TRBJ2-2; unclear D gene. Germline V CDR1 and CDR2: SGHTA, FQGNSA. This CDR3 has 16 residues. Trimming took off 5 bases at V and 2 bases at J, with 15 bases between the two ends. The CDR3 DNA reads as TGTGCCAGCAGCCCCCGACTCATTACCAACACCGGGGAGCTGTTTTTT. As protein: CASSPRLITNTGELFF. Drawing the rest from reference TRBV7-2 and TRBJ2-2, the complete variable domain is GAGVSQSPSNKVTEKGKDVELRCDPISGHTALYWYRQSLGQGLEFLIYFQGNSAPDKSGLPSDRFSAERTGGSVSTLTIQRTQQEDSAVYLCASSPRLITNTGELFFGEGSRLTVL.

This clone turned up a few times. The chain carries TRBV6-5 and TRBJ1-1; possibly TRBD1 for D (6 bases). The CDR3 has 14 amino acids. Per germline, CDR1 MNHEY and CDR2 SVGAGI. Trimming removed 5 bases from V and 2 bases from J, with 12 bases in between. This CDR3 reads CASSAFRGNTEAFF. CDR3 DNA: TGTGCCAGCAGTGCCTTCAGGGGTAACACTGAAGCTTTCTTT.

The sample holds a few counts of this clone. The gene calls are TRBV28 and TRBJ2-1; D possibly corresponds to TRBD2 (5 bases). Between the trimmed V and J ends, which lost 6 bases and 7 bases, there was a span of 13 bases. Germline-derived CDR1 and CDR2 are MDHEN and SYDVKM. The CDR3 has 13 residues. The CDR3 sequence is CASRDLAGNEQFF. The CDR3 coding sequence is TGTGCCAGCAGAGATCTAGCCGGGAATGAGCAGTTCTTC.

This clone was detected a few times. The rearrangement uses TRBV4-3 and TRBJ2-4; the D gene is possibly TRBD2 (5 bases). The ends were cut back, 3 bases at V and 1 base at J, with 10 bases in the middle. CDR3 length: 15 amino acids. Germline values: CDR1 LGHNA, CDR2 YSLEER. The CDR3 sequence: CASSHPGLAKNIQYF. The CDR3 region has the DNA TGCGCCAGCAGCCATCCCGGACTTGCCAAAAACATTCAGTACTTC.

This chain uses TRBV2 with TRBJ2-5, with 9 bases fitting TRBD2. The CDR3 runs 15 residues. The trim removed 8 bases at V and 4 bases at J, leaving 11 bases unmatched. The V gene's germline CDR1 is SNHLY and CDR2 FYNNEI. This chain's CDR3 is CASCLRGGAGETQYF. The DNA of the CDR3 is TGTGCCAGCTGCCTTCGCGGGGGGGCTGGAGAGACCCAGTACTTC.

This clone was counted a few times. The rearrangement links TRBV25-1 to TRBJ2-1; 7 positions match TRBD2. Germline trimming cut 6 bases from V and 4 bases from J; bases unmatched to any gene: 6. This CDR3 is 14 amino acids long. Germline V gene lookup returns CDR1 MGHDK and CDR2 SYGVNS. CDR3 residues: CASSQAGSYNEQFF. Here the CDR3 DNA reads TGTGCCAGCAGCCAAGCGGGGTCATACAATGAGCAGTTCTTC.

This clone came up a few times. This sequence joins TRBV7-2 and TRBJ2-1, with TRBD2 as a possible D gene (5 bases). V gave up 5 bases and J gave up 0 bases, with 14 bases separating them. The germline V gene has CDR1 SGHTA and CDR2 FQGNSA. CDR3 length equals 16 residues. Here the CDR3 DNA reads TGTGCCAGCAGCGCCAGCGGCTCGAGCTCCTACAATGAGCAGTTCTTC. Protein: CASSASGSSSYNEQFF.

The gene calls are TRBV7-9 and TRBJ2-4; D ambiguous. Deletions cut 1 base from V and 0 bases from J, with 10 bases between. The CDR3 spans 16 residues. Looked up from germline, CDR1 is SEHNR and CDR2 is FQNEAQ (reference sequence). For the CDR3, the DNA is TGTGCCAGCAGCTTAGGGTGGGATCTAGCCAAAAACATTCAGTACTTC. This gives the protein CASSLGWDLAKNIQYF.

The genes are TRBV12-5 and TRBJ1-5; D may be TRBD1 (5 bases). Germline CDR1 reads LGHNT; CDR2 reads FRNRAP. This CDR3 comprises 15 residues. Between the trimmed V and J ends, which lost 6 bases and 4 bases, there was a span of 16 bases. In DNA, the CDR3 is TGTGCTAGTGGCAAGACAGCAGACGGAAATCAGCCCCAGCATTTT. Encoded protein: CASGKTADGNQPQHF.